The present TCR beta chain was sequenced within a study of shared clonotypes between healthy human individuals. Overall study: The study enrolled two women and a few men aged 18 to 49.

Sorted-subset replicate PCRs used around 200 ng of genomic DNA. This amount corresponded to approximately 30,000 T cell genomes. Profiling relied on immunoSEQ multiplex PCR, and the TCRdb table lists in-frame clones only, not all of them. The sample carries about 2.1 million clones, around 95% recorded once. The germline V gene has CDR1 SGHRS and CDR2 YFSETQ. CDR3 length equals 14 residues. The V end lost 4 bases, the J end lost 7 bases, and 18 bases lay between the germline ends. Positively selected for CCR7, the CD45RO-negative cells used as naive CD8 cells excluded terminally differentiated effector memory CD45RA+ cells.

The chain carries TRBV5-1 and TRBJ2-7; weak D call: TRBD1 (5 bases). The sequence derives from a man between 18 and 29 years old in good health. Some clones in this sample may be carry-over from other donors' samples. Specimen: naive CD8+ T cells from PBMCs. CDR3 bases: TGCGCCAGCAGCCAGGGCCCGGGCCCCAGGGAGCAGTACTTC. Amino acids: CASSQGPGPREQYF.